The rows below give T cell receptor beta chains drawn from one sample of a study of Graves' ophthalmopathy and Graves' hyperthyroidism. In TCRdb, the multiplex PCR reads were re-called with MiXCR into one record per CDR3 protein. The profile covers 600,000 to 700,000 distinct CDR3 sequences, with just over 40% appearing a single time and more than 2.5% taken by the ten largest. The sequenced sample consisted of peripheral blood. These receptors all stem from an adult man with Graves' ophthalmopathy. Each CDR3 is given with its conserved first and last residue. The D gene is left open where the match is weak. Part of the rows lack a size; the others show once, few, many or a class for expanded clones.

d_call clone_size j_call v_call cdr3_aa cdr3_nt
TRBD2 - TRBJ2-7 TRBV25-1 CASSGSSGSYNEQF TGTGCCAGCAGTGGATCTAGCGGGAGCTACAATGAGCAGTTC
TRBD1 - TRBJ1-6 TRBV20-1 CSARLGGDSPLHF TGCAGTGCTAGATTAGGGGGCGATTCACCCCTCCACTTT
- - TRBJ2-2 TRBV6-6 CASSYNRERGGELFF TGTGCCAGCAGTTACAACAGGGAGCGGGGCGGGGAGCTGTTTTTT
TRBD1 - TRBJ2-7 TRBV10-2 CVSSPGQGYEQYF TGTGTCAGCAGTCCGGGACAGGGTTACGAGCAGTACTTC
- - TRBJ2-7 TRBV7-9 CASSATLF TGTGCCAGCAGTGCAACGTTATTC
- - TRBJ2-5 TRBV20-1 CSARVQETQYF TGCAGTGCTAGGGTGCAGGAGACCCAGTACTTC
TRBD2 - TRBJ2-7 TRBV18 CASSLRETSAMEQYF TGTGCCAGCTCACTAAGGGAAACTAGCGCCATGGAGCAGTACTTC
TRBD1 once TRBJ1-1 TRBV7-3 CASSPSGQGYISSRTEAFF TGTGCCAGCAGCCCCAGCGGACAGGGGTACATTAGTAGTAGAACTGAAGCTTTCTTT
- few TRBJ2-7 TRBV4-2 CASSQDLQPTAREQYF TGTGCCAGCAGCCAAGATCTCCAGCCCACAGCCCGCGAGCAGTACTTC
- - TRBJ2-2 TRBV5-6 CASSRSVGGPDTGELFF TGTGCCAGCAGCCGTTCGGTGGGGGGCCCTGACACCGGGGAGCTGTTTTTT
TRBD2 many TRBJ2-5 TRBV12-3/TRBV12-4 CASRLAVQETQYF TGTGCCAGCAGACTAGCGGTCCAAGAGACCCAGTACTTC
- many TRBJ1-1 TRBV19 CASSIQGNTEAFF TGCGCCAGCAGCATTCAGGGGAACACTGAAGCTTTCTTT
- many TRBJ2-6 TRBV6-5 CASSAEVTTGANVLTF TGTGCCAGCAGTGCGGAAGTTACAACCGGGGCCAACGTCCTGACTTTC
- - TRBJ1-1 TRBV27 CASSLWGDYRDTEAFF TGTGCCAGCAGTTTATGGGGGGATTACAGGGACACTGAAGCTTTCTTT
- many TRBJ2-7 TRBV10-3 CAISESAGWGEQYF TGTGCCATCAGTGAGTCCGCAGGGTGGGGCGAGCAGTACTTC
- - TRBJ1-2 TRBV3-1 CASSQGLGRLYGYTF TGTGCCAGCAGCCAAGGCCTGGGCCGACTTTATGGCTACACCTTC
TRBD1 - TRBJ2-7 TRBV15 CATSSLDRVSEQYF TGTGCCACCAGCAGCTTGGACAGGGTCTCCGAGCAGTACTTC
- few TRBJ1-1 TRBV6-1 CASNDDRINTEAFF TGTGCCAGCAATGACGACAGGATCAACACTGAAGCTTTCTTT
- - TRBJ2-2 TRBV7-3 CASSLVRVGSTGELFF TGTGCCAGCAGCTTGGTCCGTGTAGGGAGCACCGGGGAGCTGTTTTTT
TRBD1 once TRBJ2-7 TRBV29-1 CSVRGRDRDMEQYF TGCAGCGTCAGGGGCCGGGACAGGGATATGGAGCAGTACTTC
- many TRBJ2-6 TRBV10-3 CASSYAGANVLTF TGTGCCAGCAGTTACGCTGGGGCCAACGTCCTGACTTTC
- - TRBJ1-3 TRBV4-2 CASSQDGSTSGNTIYF TGTGCCAGCAGCCAAGATGGGTCAACGAGTGGAAACACCATATATTTT
TRBD1 - TRBJ1-6 TRBV2 CASRLGQGGSPLHF TGTGCCAGCAGGCTGGGACAGGGGGGTTCACCCCTCCACTTT
- - TRBJ1-2 TRBV20-1 CSARGGTNNYGYTF TGCAGTGCTAGAGGGGGCACAAATAACTATGGCTACACCTTC
- - TRBJ2-2 TRBV9 CASSFGQQNTGELFF TGTGCCAGCAGCTTCGGACAGCAGAACACCGGGGAGCTGTTTTTT
- once TRBJ1-1 TRBV11-3 CASSQDWLGDTEAFF TGTGCCAGCAGCCAAGATTGGTTGGGAGACACTGAAGCTTTCTTT
- many TRBJ1-1 TRBV2 CASSEQGSGTEAFF TGTGCCAGCAGTGAACAGGGGTCGGGCACTGAAGCTTTCTTT
- once TRBJ2-5 TRBV9 CASSGGAATQYF TGTGCCAGCAGCGGGGGGGCCGCGACCCAGTACTTC
- many TRBJ2-7 TRBV10-2 CASSWDYEQYF TGCGCCAGCAGTTGGGATTACGAGCAGTACTTC
- once TRBJ1-3 TRBV20-1 CSARRGDTIYF TGCAGTGCTAGAAGGGGGGACACCATATATTTT
- few TRBJ2-2 TRBV10-3 CATSTSVPGELFF TGTGCCACCAGTACGTCAGTTCCCGGGGAGCTGTTTTTT
TRBD2 - TRBJ2-7 TRBV7-9 CASSPGDGRSAYEQYF TGTGCCAGCAGCCCCGGTGACGGGAGGTCCGCCTACGAGCAGTACTTC
TRBD2 few TRBJ2-5 TRBV5-1 CASSLAGVAGLETQYF TGCGCCAGCAGCTTGGCCGGGGTAGCGGGATTGGAGACCCAGTACTTC
- - TRBJ2-5 TRBV6-5 CASRPQGLQETQYF TGTGCCAGCAGACCTCAGGGTTTGCAAGAGACCCAGTACTTC
TRBD1 many TRBJ1-1 TRBV25-1 CASRQTGEVTEAFF TGTGCCAGCAGACAGACAGGGGAGGTCACTGAAGCTTTCTTT
- - TRBJ1-3 TRBV4-1 CASGGRLGNTIYF TGCGCCAGCGGGGGCCGTCTGGGAAACACCATATATTTT
TRBD1 few TRBJ2-7 TRBV2 CASSLTSGGATPREQYF TGTGCCAGCAGCCTTACTTCAGGGGGCGCAACCCCGCGGGAGCAGTACTTC
TRBD1 - TRBJ1-1 TRBV7-2 CASSQGTGIEAFF TGTGCCAGCAGCCAGGGGACAGGGATTGAAGCTTTCTTT
- many TRBJ2-5 TRBV7-2 CASSLVRRRQETQYF TGTGCCAGCAGCTTAGTGCGACGGCGCCAAGAGACCCAGTACTTC